One and the same sample provided the 7 T cell receptor beta chains below, sequenced in a study of cytomegalovirus exposure and HLA in healthy donors. PCR involved 60 Vbeta and 13 Jbeta primers. Generated by immunoSEQ multiplex PCR, the TCRdb table keeps only in-frame clones and is missing some. Among around 180,000 clones listed, over 75% were seen once. Sample: PBMCs. The receptors were gathered from a girl under three years old in good health and CMV-seronegative.

This rearrangement joins TRBV6-1 to TRBJ2-5, with D perhaps matching TRBD1 (6 bases). The CDR3 extends over 15 amino acids. The V gene lost 4 bases and the J gene lost 2 bases, with 14 bases spanning the gap. Germline lookup yields CDR1 MNHNS and CDR2 SASEGT. The CDR3 reads CASSGNRAGQETQYF. The CDR3 region has the DNA TGTGCCAGCAGTGGAAACAGGGCTGGACAAGAGACCCAGTACTTC.

The rearrangement joins TRBV27 to TRBJ2-7; 8 positions match TRBD2. The J segment lost 3 bases and the V segment lost 10 bases, leaving 14 bases of the junction unmatched. Germline-derived CDR1 and CDR2 are MNHEY and SMNVEV (reference sequence). The CDR3 consists of 15 residues. CDR3 bases: TGTGCCACGGGACGGGGAGCGGGAGTGAACTACGAGCAGTACTTC. Amino acid sequence: CATGRGAGVNYEQYF.

This chain joins TRBV30 and TRBJ1-1, with no clear D. There are 11 residues in the CDR3. Between the trimmed V and J ends, which lost 4 bases and 7 bases, there was a span of 10 bases. Germline CDR1 and CDR2: GTSNPN and SVGIG (reference sequence). The CDR3 nucleotides are TGTGCCTGGACCCAAAGCTTTGAAGCTTTCTTT. Translated, it gives CAWTQSFEAFF.

The chain uses TRBV4-1 and TRBJ2-1; D gene uncertain. CDR1 and CDR2 (germline): MGHRA, YSYEKL. Trimming stripped 4 bases from V and 0 bases from J, with 10 bases between. This CDR3 is 15 amino acids long. The CDR3 nucleotides read TGCGCCAGCAGCCGCCCCCCGAGCTCCTACAATGAGCAGTTCTTC. It codes for CASSRPPSSYNEQFF.

This clone was counted between two and nine times. The chain links TRBV20-1 to TRBJ2-5; the D is unclear. Germline CDR1 is DFQATT and CDR2 is SNEGSKA (reference sequence). V was shortened by 3 bases and J by 14 bases, with 16 bases between the two germline ends. The CDR3 covers 11 residues. CDR3 DNA: TGCAGTGCTAGTTACGACAAGCCCGACTACTTC. Translating gives CSASYDKPDYF.

The rearrangement links TRBV25-1 to TRBJ2-5, with 7 positions matching TRBD2. The length of the CDR3 is 15 residues. Germline V gives CDR1 MGHDK, CDR2 SYGVNS. V lost 1 base to trimming and J lost 9 bases; unmatched junction nucleotides: 11. Here the CDR3 reads CASSESRTWAGAQYF. Here the CDR3 DNA reads TGTGCCAGCAGTGAATCCCGGACATGGGCGGGGGCCCAGTACTTC.

The V gene is TRBV9, the J gene TRBJ2-7, with D possibly matching TRBD1 (6 bases). The CDR3 is 15 amino acids. The germline gives CDR1 SGDLS, CDR2 YYNGEE. V shed 7 bases and J shed 4 bases, with 21 bases lying between them. The CDR3 region has the DNA TGTGCCAGCTCGGAAGGACCGGGACAAACGTACGAGCAGTACTTC. Protein: CASSEGPGQTYEQYF.